The rows below give T cell receptor beta chains drawn from one sample of a study of blood T cell repertoires in COVID-19. Produced via immunoSEQ multiplex PCR; TCRdb's table is partial and in-frame only. This sample has about 110,000 clones; more than 80% occur once, and the top ten carry 11% to 15%. Source material: peripheral blood. The receptors come from a woman in her sixties with acute or convalescent COVID-19. Each CDR3 is given with its conserved first and last residue. D genes are given only for firm matches. Clone size is not always given. Where it is, it says once, few, many or a class for expanded clones.

>TRBV28|-|TRBJ2-1|-
TGTGCCAGCAGTTCTCACAATGAGCAGTTCTTC
CASSSHNEQFF
>TRBV3-1/TRBV3-2|TRBD1|TRBJ1-6|-
TGTGCCAGCAGCCAACCGGGACAGGGGGATTCACCCCTCCACTTT
CASSQPGQGDSPLHF
>TRBV6-5|TRBD2|TRBJ2-1|many
TGTGCCATTTCGGGACTAGCGGGGGGGCCTGAGCAGTTCTTC
CAISGLAGGPEQFF
>TRBV18|TRBD2|TRBJ2-1|once
TGTGCCAGCTCACCGGGACTAGCGGGAGTTCCCTACAATGAGCAGTTCTTC
CASSPGLAGVPYNEQFF
>TRBV7-9|-|TRBJ2-5|-
TGTGCCAACGAAGACAGGTCCCAAGAGACCCAGTACTTC
CANEDRSQETQYF
>TRBV6-2/TRBV6-3|-|TRBJ1-1|once
TGTGCCAGCAGTTACTCTCTGACACTGAACACTGAAGCTTTCTTT
CASSYSLTLNTEAFF
>TRBV12-2|-|TRBJ2-3|-
TGTGCAAGTCGCTTAGCTGGGACTAGCGGGAGGCTTAGCACAGATACGCAGTATTTT
CASRLAGTSGRLSTDTQYF
>TRBV19|-|TRBJ1-2|-
TGTGCCAGTAGTCCTGGCGGGGGGATCTATGGCTACACCTTC
CASSPGGGIYGYTF
>TRBV5-1|TRBD1|TRBJ2-1|-
TGCGCCAGCAGCCTTACCGGGACAGCCTCCTACAATGAGCAGTTCTTC
CASSLTGTASYNEQFF
>TRBV9|TRBD1|TRBJ2-5|-
TGTGCCAGCAGCGTAACCACAGGGGGGACCCAGTACTTC
CASSVTTGGTQYF
>TRBV6-5|-|TRBJ1-4|-
TGTGCCAGCAGTTACTTACAGGGCGGTGAAAAACTGTTTTTT
CASSYLQGGEKLFF
>TRBV30|-|TRBJ2-3|-
TGTGCCTGGAGGCCCAGCGGGAGCACAGATACGCAGTATTTT
CAWRPSGSTDTQYF
>TRBV30|TRBD2|TRBJ2-1|-
TGTGCCTGGGGACTAGCGGGAACGGAAGAGCAGTTCTTC
CAWGLAGTEEQFF
>TRBV28|-|TRBJ1-1|-
TGTGCCAGCAGTCTTAATCAGGGGAACACTGAAGCTTTCTTT
CASSLNQGNTEAFF
>TRBV7-9|TRBD1|TRBJ1-2|-
TGTGCCAGCAGCCCGAGACAGGGTGATGGCTACACCTTC
CASSPRQGDGYTF
>TRBV30|TRBD1|TRBJ2-2|few
TGTGCCTGGTCGGGACAGGGCTTTGCCGGGGAGCTGTTTTTT
CAWSGQGFAGELFF
>TRBV5-4|-|TRBJ2-5|-
TGTGCCAGCAGCCTTCCTGGAGCTAGCAGGGAGACCCAGTACTTC
CASSLPGASRETQYF
>TRBV5-1|TRBD1|TRBJ1-2|-
TGCGCCAGCGGGACGGGACAGGGATTTCGTGGGAACTATGGCTACACCTTC
CASGTGQGFRGNYGYTF
>TRBV6-1|-|TRBJ2-7|few
TGTGCCAGCAGTGAATATTACGAGCAGTACTTC
CASSEYYEQYF
>TRBV10-3|-|TRBJ1-1|-
TGTGCCATCAGTCCCTATACCGCAGGGCGGGGTACTGAAGCTTTCTTT
CAISPYTAGRGTEAFF
>TRBV10-3|TRBD1|TRBJ1-1|-
TGTGCCATCAGAGATAAACAGGGGTCGAACACTGAAGCTTTCTTT
CAIRDKQGSNTEAFF
>TRBV11-2|-|TRBJ1-2|-
TGTGCCAGCAGCTTCAGCGACGGAGGTTATGGCTACACCTTC
CASSFSDGGYGYTF
>TRBV6-5|TRBD1|TRBJ1-3|-
TGTGCCAGCAGTTCGAAGCCGACAGGGACTGGAAACACCATATATTTT
CASSSKPTGTGNTIYF
>TRBV12-5|-|TRBJ1-4|-
TGTGCTAGTGGTTTGCGCGCAACTAATGAAAAACTGTTTTTT
CASGLRATNEKLFF